This entry features one TCR beta chain sequence. As originally analysed: Estimated nucleated cell counts came from reference gene primer amplification. TCRdb's table, derived via immunoSEQ multiplex PCR, lists solely in-frame clones and lacks some. That table supplies the V and J calls and clone size; D and trimming were determined from the DNA. The data contain some 140,000 clones, just under 85% of them seen just once; the ten biggest clones take up around 32%. Germline values: CDR1 MDHEN, CDR2 SYDVKM. With V trimmed by 5 bases and J by 3 bases, 6 bases remained unmatched. CDR3 length equals 15 residues. The sample belongs to a study of blood T cell repertoires in COVID-19. As for the study in general: The United States, Italy and Spain were the sources of the acute and convalescent COVID-19 samples.

The clonotype originates from a woman aged 60 to 75 with acute or convalescent COVID-19. This chain uses TRBV28 with TRBJ1-4; TRBD1 agrees at 7 bases. The material sequenced was peripheral blood. CDR3 loop: CASSGVGTANEKLFF. In DNA form, the CDR3 reads TGTGCCAGCAGTGGGGTCGGGACAGCTAATGAAAAACTGTTTTTT.